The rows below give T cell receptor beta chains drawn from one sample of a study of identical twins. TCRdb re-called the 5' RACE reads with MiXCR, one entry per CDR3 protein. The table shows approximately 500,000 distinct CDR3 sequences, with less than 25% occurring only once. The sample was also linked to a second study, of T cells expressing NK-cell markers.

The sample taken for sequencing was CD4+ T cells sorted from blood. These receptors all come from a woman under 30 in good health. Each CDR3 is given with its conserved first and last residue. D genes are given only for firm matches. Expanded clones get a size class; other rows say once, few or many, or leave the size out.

DNA: TGTGCCTGGAGTGGGGCTGGTACAGATACGCAGTATTTT; CDR3: CAWSGAGTDTQYF; size: few; D: NA; V: TRBV30; J: TRBJ2-3
DNA: TGTGCCAGTGTTAGGGACCCTCTGACTGGGAACTATGGCTACACCTTC; CDR3: CASVRDPLTGNYGYTF; size: NA; D: NA; V: TRBV6-1; J: TRBJ1-2
DNA: TGTGCCAGCAGTTTCCGTGTGGGGAGGGCAGATACGCAGTATTTT; CDR3: CASSFRVGRADTQYF; size: few; D: TRBD2; V: TRBV27; J: TRBJ2-3
DNA: TGCAGTGCTGGGGGACTCGGCAATGAGCAGTTCTTC; CDR3: CSAGGLGNEQFF; size: NA; D: NA; V: TRBV20-1; J: TRBJ2-1
DNA: TGCAGTGCTAGAGACCAAAGACTAGCGGGAGCCTACGAGCAGTACTTC; CDR3: CSARDQRLAGAYEQYF; size: few; D: TRBD2; V: TRBV20-1; J: TRBJ2-7
DNA: TGTGCCAGCAGCTTGGGGCCGCGTAAGAACACCGGGGAGCTGTTTTTT; CDR3: CASSLGPRKNTGELFF; size: few; D: NA; V: TRBV5-5; J: TRBJ2-2
DNA: TGTGCCAGCAGTTACCAGGGCGGGATGAACTACGAGCAGTACTTC; CDR3: CASSYQGGMNYEQYF; size: few; D: NA; V: TRBV6-5; J: TRBJ2-7
DNA: TGTGCCAGCAGTTTAGGAAGACTAGCGGGGGGCCAAGAGACCCAGTACTTC; CDR3: CASSLGRLAGGQETQYF; size: few; D: TRBD2; V: TRBV12-3/TRBV12-4; J: TRBJ2-5
DNA: TGTGCCAGCAGCCTACGCTCGGTCCAGGCCTACGAGCAGTACTTC; CDR3: CASSLRSVQAYEQYF; size: NA; D: NA; V: TRBV11-3; J: TRBJ2-7
DNA: TGTGCCAGCAGCCCCCCTCAGGGCGGGAACACTGAAGCTTTCTTT; CDR3: CASSPPQGGNTEAFF; size: NA; D: NA; V: TRBV4-2; J: TRBJ1-1
DNA: TGCGCCAGCAAAGTCGACTCCTCCTACGAGCAGTACTTC; CDR3: CASKVDSSYEQYF; size: NA; D: NA; V: TRBV5-1; J: TRBJ2-7
DNA: TGCGCCAGCAGCTCGGGACTAGCGGGAGTAACGCAGTATTTT; CDR3: CASSSGLAGVTQYF; size: few; D: TRBD2; V: TRBV5-1; J: TRBJ2-3
DNA: TGTGCCAGCAGTTTCATAGGGTATCGTAATCAGCCCCAGCATTTT; CDR3: CASSFIGYRNQPQHF; size: NA; D: NA; V: TRBV12-3/TRBV12-4; J: TRBJ1-5
DNA: TGTGCCAGCAGTCGGGGGCCCACCTACGAGCAGTACTTC; CDR3: CASSRGPTYEQYF; size: NA; D: NA; V: TRBV12-3/TRBV12-4; J: TRBJ2-7
DNA: TGTGCCAGCAGAAGGACTAGCCCGCGGGTCGCAGATACGCAGTATTTT; CDR3: CASRRTSPRVADTQYF; size: few; D: TRBD2; V: TRBV6-2/TRBV6-3; J: TRBJ2-3
DNA: TGCAGTGCTAGAGACCTTAGCGGGGGACTTAAGCAGTTCTTC; CDR3: CSARDLSGGLKQFF; size: once; D: TRBD2; V: TRBV20-1; J: TRBJ2-1
DNA: TGTGCCAGCAGTTACCTCCAAATAAACACCGGGGAGCTGTTTTTT; CDR3: CASSYLQINTGELFF; size: NA; D: NA; V: TRBV6-5; J: TRBJ2-2
DNA: TGCGCCAGCAGCTTGGGTGGGCCGCGTGAAAAACTGTTTTTT; CDR3: CASSLGGPREKLFF; size: few; D: NA; V: TRBV5-1; J: TRBJ1-4
DNA: TGTGCCAGCTCGAGGTACGACCCCTATGGCTACACCTTC; CDR3: CASSRYDPYGYTF; size: few; D: NA; V: TRBV7-9; J: TRBJ1-2
DNA: TGCAGTGCCCCTACCCTCGACAGGGAATATGGCTACACCTTC; CDR3: CSAPTLDREYGYTF; size: once; D: TRBD1; V: TRBV20-1; J: TRBJ1-2
DNA: TGTGCCAGCAGTTTAACTGACGGAAACACTGAAGCTTTCTTT; CDR3: CASSLTDGNTEAFF; size: NA; D: NA; V: TRBV7-3; J: TRBJ1-1
DNA: TGTGCCAGCAGCTTAGTCACGGAGCTGTTTTTT; CDR3: CASSLVTELFF; size: few; D: NA; V: TRBV11-2; J: TRBJ2-2
DNA: TGTGCCAGCAACCGGAGGCTTCGAGAGACCCAGTACTTC; CDR3: CASNRRLRETQYF; size: few; D: NA; V: TRBV12-3/TRBV12-4; J: TRBJ2-5
DNA: TGTGCCAGCAGAAGATCACTAGCCAAAAACATTCAGTACTTC; CDR3: CASRRSLAKNIQYF; size: NA; D: NA; V: TRBV6-1; J: TRBJ2-4
DNA: TGCGCCAGCAGCTTGGAGACTAGCGGAGGCCCCACAGATACGCAGTATTTT; CDR3: CASSLETSGGPTDTQYF; size: NA; D: TRBD2; V: TRBV5-1; J: TRBJ2-3
DNA: TGCAGCGTTGTCCGGGACAACCACTCTCTAGCCAAAAACATTCAGTACTTC; CDR3: CSVVRDNHSLAKNIQYF; size: NA; D: NA; V: TRBV29-1; J: TRBJ2-4
DNA: TGTGCCAGCAGCCGGGCCCACACATGGGCTTACAATGAGCAGTTCTTC; CDR3: CASSRAHTWAYNEQFF; size: once; D: NA; V: TRBV7-9; J: TRBJ2-1
DNA: TGCAGCGTTCTGGGGTACCAAGAGACCCAGTACTTC; CDR3: CSVLGYQETQYF; size: NA; D: NA; V: TRBV29-1; J: TRBJ2-5
DNA: TGCAGTGCCCGGACTAGCGGGGAGGCCGGGGAGCTGTTTTTT; CDR3: CSARTSGEAGELFF; size: NA; D: TRBD2; V: TRBV20-1; J: TRBJ2-2
DNA: TGTGCCAGCAGCAAAGGGGCGGGAGAATACGACGAGCAGTACTTC; CDR3: CASSKGAGEYDEQYF; size: few; D: TRBD2; V: TRBV7-9; J: TRBJ2-7
DNA: TGTGCCAGCTCACCACGGGCTACCTACGAGCAGTACTTC; CDR3: CASSPRATYEQYF; size: few; D: NA; V: TRBV18; J: TRBJ2-7
DNA: TGTGCCAGCAGTCCGCCAGGCACCGGGGAGCTGTTTTTT; CDR3: CASSPPGTGELFF; size: few; D: NA; V: TRBV6-2/TRBV6-3; J: TRBJ2-2
DNA: TGTGCCAGCAGCATACCAGGGAGATCCACCTACGAGCAGTACTTC; CDR3: CASSIPGRSTYEQYF; size: NA; D: NA; V: TRBV12-3/TRBV12-4; J: TRBJ2-7
DNA: TGCGCCAGCAGCTTGCAGGCGGGCTCAAGAGAGCCCCAGCATTTT; CDR3: CASSLQAGSREPQHF; size: NA; D: NA; V: TRBV5-1; J: TRBJ1-5
DNA: TGTGCCAGCAGCGCACGACAGAGACTCACAGATACGCAGTATTTT; CDR3: CASSARQRLTDTQYF; size: few; D: NA; V: TRBV7-8; J: TRBJ2-3
DNA: TGCAGTGCTAGAGATTCCAGGACGGGGGCCTACGAGCAGTACTTC; CDR3: CSARDSRTGAYEQYF; size: few; D: NA; V: TRBV20-1; J: TRBJ2-7
DNA: TGTGCCAGCAGCCCCGTATGGGGCACAGATACGCAGTATTTT; CDR3: CASSPVWGTDTQYF; size: NA; D: NA; V: TRBV7-2; J: TRBJ2-3
DNA: TGTGCCAGCGGCTCCAGGGGGTGGTATTCACCCCTCCACTTT; CDR3: CASGSRGWYSPLHF; size: NA; D: TRBD1; V: TRBV6-1; J: TRBJ1-6
DNA: TGTGCCAGCAGTTACGGTCTTATCTATGGCTACACCTTC; CDR3: CASSYGLIYGYTF; size: NA; D: NA; V: TRBV6-5; J: TRBJ1-2
DNA: TGTGCCAGCGGAAGGCTTTCCGCTGAAGCTTTCTTT; CDR3: CASGRLSAEAFF; size: NA; D: NA; V: TRBV9; J: TRBJ1-1
DNA: TGTGCCAGCAGTTACCGGCTAGCGGATGATACGCAGTATTTT; CDR3: CASSYRLADDTQYF; size: few; D: TRBD2; V: TRBV6-5; J: TRBJ2-3
DNA: TGCGCCAGCAGCATAGCGGTGGGGTCCTACGAGCAGTACTTC; CDR3: CASSIAVGSYEQYF; size: NA; D: NA; V: TRBV5-1; J: TRBJ2-7
DNA: TGTGCCACCGCCCCCATGAACACTGAAGCTTTCTTT; CDR3: CATAPMNTEAFF; size: NA; D: NA; V: TRBV10-3; J: TRBJ1-1
DNA: TGTGCCAGCAGCTTCCCCAGGGACGGGTGGCTGATTTTCTACGAGCAGTACTTC; CDR3: CASSFPRDGWLIFYEQYF; size: NA; D: NA; V: TRBV11-1; J: TRBJ2-7
DNA: TGTGCCAGCAGCCCAGGGACCCCAGGGTTGGGGCAGCCCCAGCATTTT; CDR3: CASSPGTPGLGQPQHF; size: NA; D: NA; V: TRBV3-1; J: TRBJ1-5
DNA: TGTGCTAGTGGATATGATGACAGGACTAACTATGGCTACACCTTC; CDR3: CASGYDDRTNYGYTF; size: NA; D: NA; V: TRBV12-5; J: TRBJ1-2
DNA: TGTGCCAGCCGGAGCGGGGGCCCCTACAATGAGCAGTTCTTC; CDR3: CASRSGGPYNEQFF; size: NA; D: TRBD2; V: TRBV6-1; J: TRBJ2-1
DNA: TGTGCCAGCAGCTTTGGGGGCACAGATACGCAGTATTTT; CDR3: CASSFGGTDTQYF; size: many; D: NA; V: TRBV7-9; J: TRBJ2-3
DNA: TGTGCCAGCAGTTTCCGTGGACTAGCGGGATCGGTAGATACGCAGTATTTT; CDR3: CASSFRGLAGSVDTQYF; size: few; D: TRBD2; V: TRBV27; J: TRBJ2-3
DNA: TGTGCCAGCAGATTGGCCAGCGGTTTCACAGATACGCAGTATTTT; CDR3: CASRLASGFTDTQYF; size: few; D: NA; V: TRBV12-3/TRBV12-4; J: TRBJ2-3
DNA: TGTGCCAGCAGTTTCATGCCGGCCACTGAAGCTTTCTTT; CDR3: CASSFMPATEAFF; size: many; D: NA; V: TRBV12-3/TRBV12-4; J: TRBJ1-1
DNA: TGCAGCGTTGAAGATGGAACAGGGAGCTTTTTC; CDR3: CSVEDGTGSFF; size: NA; D: NA; V: TRBV29-1; J: TRBJ2-7
DNA: TGCAGCGTTGGAATAGCGGGAACAGATACGCAGTATTTT; CDR3: CSVGIAGTDTQYF; size: many; D: TRBD2; V: TRBV29-1; J: TRBJ2-3
DNA: TGCAGTGCTAGTCGGGCTAGCGGAGCCTACGAGCAGTACTTC; CDR3: CSASRASGAYEQYF; size: NA; D: TRBD2; V: TRBV20-1; J: TRBJ2-7
DNA: TGTGCCAGCAGCCCAAGGGTAAGCAATCAGCCCCAGCATTTT; CDR3: CASSPRVSNQPQHF; size: NA; D: NA; V: TRBV7-2; J: TRBJ1-5
DNA: TGTGCCAGCAGTTACTCACGGCGGGGGGCGCGGGAGCTGTTTTTT; CDR3: CASSYSRRGARELFF; size: NA; D: TRBD2; V: TRBV6-2/TRBV6-3; J: TRBJ2-2